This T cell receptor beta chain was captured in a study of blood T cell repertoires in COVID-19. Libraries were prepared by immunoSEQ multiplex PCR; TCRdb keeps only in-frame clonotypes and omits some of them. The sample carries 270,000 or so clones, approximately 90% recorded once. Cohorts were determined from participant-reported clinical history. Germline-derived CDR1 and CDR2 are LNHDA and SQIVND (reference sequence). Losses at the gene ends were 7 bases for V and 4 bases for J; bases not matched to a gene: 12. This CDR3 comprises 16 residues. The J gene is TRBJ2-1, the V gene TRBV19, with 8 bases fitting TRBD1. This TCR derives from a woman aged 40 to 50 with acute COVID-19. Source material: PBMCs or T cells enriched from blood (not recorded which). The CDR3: CASISGLGQAYNEQFF. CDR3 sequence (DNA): TGTGCCAGTATCTCGGGGTTGGGACAGGCGTACAATGAGCAGTTCTTC.